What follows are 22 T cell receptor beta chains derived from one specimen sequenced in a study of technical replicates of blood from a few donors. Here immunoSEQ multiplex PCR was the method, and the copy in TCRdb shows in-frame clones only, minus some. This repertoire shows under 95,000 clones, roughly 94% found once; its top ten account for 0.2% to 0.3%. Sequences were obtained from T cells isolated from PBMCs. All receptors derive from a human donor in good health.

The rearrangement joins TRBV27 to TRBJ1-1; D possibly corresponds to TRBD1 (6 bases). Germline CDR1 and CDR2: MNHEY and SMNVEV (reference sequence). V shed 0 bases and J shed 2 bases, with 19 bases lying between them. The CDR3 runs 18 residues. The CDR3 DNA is TGTGCCAGCAGTTTATCGTACCTTGTAGGGACACCTAACACTGAAGCTTTCTTT. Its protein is CASSLSYLVGTPNTEAFF.

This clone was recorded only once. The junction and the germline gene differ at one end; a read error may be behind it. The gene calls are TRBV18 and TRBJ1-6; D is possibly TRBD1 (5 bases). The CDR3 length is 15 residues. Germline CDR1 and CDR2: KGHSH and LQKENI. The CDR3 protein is CASAPWTGDNSPLHF. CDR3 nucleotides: TGTGCCAGCGCACCCTGGACGGGGGATAATTCACCCCTCCACTTT.

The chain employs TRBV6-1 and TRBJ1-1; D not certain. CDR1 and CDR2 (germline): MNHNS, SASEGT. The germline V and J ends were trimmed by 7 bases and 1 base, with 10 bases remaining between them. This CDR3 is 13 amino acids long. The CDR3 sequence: CASTRASNTEAFF. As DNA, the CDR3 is TGTGCCAGCACGAGGGCCTCGAACACTGAAGCTTTCTTT.

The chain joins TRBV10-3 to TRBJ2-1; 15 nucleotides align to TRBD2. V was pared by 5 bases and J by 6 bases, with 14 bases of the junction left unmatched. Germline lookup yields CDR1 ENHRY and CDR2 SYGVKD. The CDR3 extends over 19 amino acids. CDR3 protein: CAISTRTSGGAFLSNEQFF. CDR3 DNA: TGTGCCATCAGTACCCGGACTAGCGGGGGGGCCTTCCTGTCCAATGAGCAGTTCTTC.

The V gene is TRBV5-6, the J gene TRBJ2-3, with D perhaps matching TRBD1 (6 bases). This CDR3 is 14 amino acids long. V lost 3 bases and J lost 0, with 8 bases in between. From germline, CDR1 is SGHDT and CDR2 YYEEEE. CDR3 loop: CASSSRGSTDTQYF. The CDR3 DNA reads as TGTGCCAGCAGCTCCAGGGGTAGCACAGATACGCAGTATTTT. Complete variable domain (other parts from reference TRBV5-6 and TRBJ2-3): DAGVTQSPTHLIKTRGQQVTLRCSPKSGHDTVSWYQQALGQGPQFIFQYYEEEERQRGNFPDRFSGHQFPNYSSELNVNALLLGDSALYLCASSSRGSTDTQYFGPGTRLTVL.

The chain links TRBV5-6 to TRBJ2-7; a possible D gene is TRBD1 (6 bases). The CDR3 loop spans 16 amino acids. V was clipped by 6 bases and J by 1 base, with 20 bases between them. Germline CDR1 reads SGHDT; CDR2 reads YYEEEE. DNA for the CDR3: TGTGCCAGCACCCTAGCTTGGCAGGGGTTTTCCTACGAGCAGTACTTC. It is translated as CASTLAWQGFSYEQYF.

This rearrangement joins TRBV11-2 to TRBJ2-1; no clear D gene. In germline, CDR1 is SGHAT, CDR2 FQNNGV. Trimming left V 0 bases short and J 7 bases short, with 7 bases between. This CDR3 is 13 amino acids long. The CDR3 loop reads CASSLDLINEQFF. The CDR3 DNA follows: TGTGCCAGCAGCTTAGATCTTATTAATGAGCAGTTCTTC.

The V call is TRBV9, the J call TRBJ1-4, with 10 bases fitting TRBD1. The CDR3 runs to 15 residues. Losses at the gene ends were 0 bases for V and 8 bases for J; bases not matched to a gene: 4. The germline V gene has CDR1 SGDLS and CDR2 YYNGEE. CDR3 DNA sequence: TGTGCCAGCAGCGTAGGTGGGACAGGGGAGGAAAAACTGTTTTTT. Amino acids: CASSVGGTGEEKLFF.

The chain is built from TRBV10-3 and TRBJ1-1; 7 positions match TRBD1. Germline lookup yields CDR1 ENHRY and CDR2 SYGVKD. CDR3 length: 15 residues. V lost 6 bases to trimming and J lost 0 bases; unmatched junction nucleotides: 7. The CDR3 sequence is CAISRDSIMNTEAFF. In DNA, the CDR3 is TGTGCCATCAGCCGGGACAGCATCATGAACACTGAAGCTTTCTTT.

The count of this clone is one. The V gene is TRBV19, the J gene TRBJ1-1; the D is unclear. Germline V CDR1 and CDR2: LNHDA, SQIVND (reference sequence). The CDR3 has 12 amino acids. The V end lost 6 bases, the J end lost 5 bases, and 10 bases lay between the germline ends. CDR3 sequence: CASRNPGTEAFF. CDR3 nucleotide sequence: TGTGCCAGTAGAAATCCGGGGACTGAAGCTTTCTTT. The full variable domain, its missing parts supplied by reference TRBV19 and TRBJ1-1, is DGGITQSPKYLFRKEGQNVTLSCEQNLNHDAMYWYRQDPGQGLRLIYYSQIVNDFQKGDIAEGYSVSREKKESFPLTVTSAQKNPTAFYLCASRNPGTEAFFGQGTRLTVV.

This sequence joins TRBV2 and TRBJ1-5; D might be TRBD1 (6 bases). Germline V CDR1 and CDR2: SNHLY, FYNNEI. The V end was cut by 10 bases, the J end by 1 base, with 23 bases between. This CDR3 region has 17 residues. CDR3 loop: CANSRGGGGRSNQPQHF. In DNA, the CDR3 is TGTGCCAACAGCCGTGGCGGGGGGGGCAGGAGCAATCAGCCCCAGCATTTT. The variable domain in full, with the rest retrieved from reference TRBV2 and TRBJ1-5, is EPEVTQTPSHQVTQMGQEVILRCVPISNHLYFYWYRQILGQKVEFLVSFYNNEISEKSEIFDDQFSVERPDGSNFTLKIRSTKLEDSAMYFCANSRGGGGRSNQPQHFGDGTRLSIL.

CDR3 bases: TGTGCCAGTAGTAAGGGGACTATGGTCGGGACTGAAGCTTTCTTT. Its protein product is CASSKGTMVGTEAFF. The genes are TRBV19 and TRBJ1-1, with D possibly matching TRBD1 (5 bases). The ends were cut back, 4 bases at V and 5 bases at J, with 17 bases in the middle. The germline gives CDR1 LNHDA, CDR2 SQIVND (reference sequence). The CDR3 runs 15 residues.

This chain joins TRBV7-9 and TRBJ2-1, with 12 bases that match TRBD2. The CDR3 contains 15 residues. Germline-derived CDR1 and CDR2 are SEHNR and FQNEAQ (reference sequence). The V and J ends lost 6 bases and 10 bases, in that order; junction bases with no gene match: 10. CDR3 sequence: CASSRWTSGTEEQFF. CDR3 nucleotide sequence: TGTGCCAGCAGTCGGTGGACTAGCGGGACTGAAGAGCAGTTCTTC.

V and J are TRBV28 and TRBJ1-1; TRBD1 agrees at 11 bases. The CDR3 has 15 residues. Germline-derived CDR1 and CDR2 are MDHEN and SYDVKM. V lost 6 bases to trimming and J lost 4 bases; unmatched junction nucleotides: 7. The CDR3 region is CASSYGQGASTEAFF. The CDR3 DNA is TGTGCCAGCAGCTACGGACAGGGGGCCTCCACTGAAGCTTTCTTT.

CDR3 protein: CASSSAGEALNEQFF. The CDR3 DNA reads TGTGCCAGCAGCTCTGCGGGAGAGGCCTTAAATGAGCAGTTCTTC. This chain links TRBV7-6 with TRBJ2-1; 7 nucleotides align to TRBD2. Looked up from germline, CDR1 is SGHVS and CDR2 is FNYEAQ. Trimming removed 4 bases from V and 7 bases from J; junction bases left unmatched: 10. This CDR3 comprises 15 residues.

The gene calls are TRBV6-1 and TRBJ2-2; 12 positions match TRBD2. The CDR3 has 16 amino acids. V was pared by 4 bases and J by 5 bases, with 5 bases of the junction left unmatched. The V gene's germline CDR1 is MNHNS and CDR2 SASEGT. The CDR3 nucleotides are TGTGCCAGCAGTGTGAAACTAGCGGGGGGTACCGGGGAGCTGTTTTTT. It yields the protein CASSVKLAGGTGELFF.

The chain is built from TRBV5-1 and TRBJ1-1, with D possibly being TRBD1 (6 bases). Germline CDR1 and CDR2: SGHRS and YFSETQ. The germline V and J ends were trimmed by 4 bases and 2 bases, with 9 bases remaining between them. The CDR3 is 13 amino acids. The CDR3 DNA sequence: TGCGCCAGCAGCAACAGGGAAAACACTGAAGCTTTCTTT. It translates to CASSNRENTEAFF.

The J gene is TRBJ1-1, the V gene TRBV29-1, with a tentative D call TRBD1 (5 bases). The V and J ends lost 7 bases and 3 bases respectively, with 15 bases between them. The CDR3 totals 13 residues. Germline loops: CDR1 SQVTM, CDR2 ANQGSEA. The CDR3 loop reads CSDTDTEHTEAFF. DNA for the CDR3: TGCAGCGATACGGACACCGAACACACTGAAGCTTTCTTT.

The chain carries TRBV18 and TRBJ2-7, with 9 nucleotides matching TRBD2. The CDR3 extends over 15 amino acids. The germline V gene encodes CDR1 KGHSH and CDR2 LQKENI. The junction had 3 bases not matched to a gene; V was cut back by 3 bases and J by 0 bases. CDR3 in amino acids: CASSPQREVSYEQYF. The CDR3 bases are TGTGCCAGCTCACCCCAGCGGGAGGTCTCCTACGAGCAGTACTTC. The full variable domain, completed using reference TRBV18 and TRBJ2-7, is NAGVMQNPRHLVRRRGQEARLRCSPMKGHSHVYWYRQLPEEGLKFMVYLQKENIIDESGMPKERFSAEFPKEGPSILRIQQVVRGDSAAYFCASSPQREVSYEQYFGPGTRLTVT.

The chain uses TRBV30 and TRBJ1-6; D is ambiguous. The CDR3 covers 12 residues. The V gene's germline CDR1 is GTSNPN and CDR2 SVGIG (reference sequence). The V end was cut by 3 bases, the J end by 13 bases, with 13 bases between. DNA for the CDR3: TGTGCCTGGAGGCGGGTCGAGCTCCCCCTCCACTTT. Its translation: CAWRRVELPLHF.

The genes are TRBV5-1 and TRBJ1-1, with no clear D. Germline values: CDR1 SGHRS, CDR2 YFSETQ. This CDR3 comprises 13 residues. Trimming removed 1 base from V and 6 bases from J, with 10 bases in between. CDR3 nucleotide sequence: TGCGCCAGCAGCTTGTCAGGTTACGCTGAAGCTTTCTTT. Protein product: CASSLSGYAEAFF.

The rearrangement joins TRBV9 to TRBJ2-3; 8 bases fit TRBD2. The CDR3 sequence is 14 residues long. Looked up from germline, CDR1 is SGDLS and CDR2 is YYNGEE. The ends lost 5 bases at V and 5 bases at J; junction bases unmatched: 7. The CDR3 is CASSRRGVEDTQYF. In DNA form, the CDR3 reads TGTGCCAGCAGTCGGCGGGGGGTGGAAGATACGCAGTATTTT.